These 3 T cell receptor beta chains originate from one sample sequenced in a study of T cells in Graves' hyperthyroidism and ophthalmopathy. RNA transcripts gave rise to amplified TCR beta CDR3 regions. Carried out on the TCR CDR3, a first-round RT-PCR used the HTBI primer set. TCRdb recomputed calls from the multiplex PCR reads with MiXCR, one row per CDR3 protein. The sample has around 600,000 distinct CDR3 sequences; 45% are singletons. Sequences were obtained from peripheral blood or thyroid tissue (not recorded which). The receptor set was obtained from an adult man with Graves' disease, either hyperthyroidism or ophthalmopathy (not recorded which).

Of note for this clonotype: A read error may produce the germline difference seen at one junction end. The CDR3 here is CNAREVGPWSPLHF. The CDR3 DNA is TGCAATGCTAGAGAGGTGGGGCCGTGGTCACCCCTCCACTTT. The chain carries TRBV20-1 and TRBJ1-6, with TRBD1 as a possible D gene (5 bases). Germline V gives CDR1 DFQATT, CDR2 SNEGSKA (reference sequence). CDR3 length equals 14 residues.

V usage is TRBV25-1 and J usage is TRBJ1-5; unclear D gene. Looked up from germline, CDR1 is MGHDK and CDR2 is SYGVNS. The V end lost 6 bases, the J end lost 4 bases, and 13 bases lay between the germline ends. This CDR3 region has 14 residues. In nucleotides, the CDR3 is TGTGCCAGCAGCGTTGGTGAACAGAATCAGCCCCAGCATTTT. Protein product: CASSVGEQNQPQHF.

This clonotype appeared many times. The chain has TRBV5-6 and TRBJ1-6; maybe TRBD1 (5 bases). Trimming removed 4 bases at V and 10 bases at J, with 12 bases between. This CDR3 spans 13 amino acids. Looked up from germline, CDR1 is SGHDT and CDR2 is YYEEEE. For the CDR3, the DNA is TGTGCCAGCAGCAGGGGCCAGGGATCACCCCTCCACTTT. It yields the protein CASSRGQGSPLHF.